There are a few counts of the clone carrying this TCR beta chain. This specimen comes from a study of T cells in Graves' hyperthyroidism and ophthalmopathy. CDR1 and CDR2 (germline): MRHNA, SNTAGT. The CDR3 loop spans 16 amino acids. J lost 5 bases, V lost 2 bases, and 7 bases had no gene match. The investigators amplified TCR beta CDR3 regions from RNA transcripts. The HTBI primer set was used in a first-round RT-PCR of the TCR CDR3. One entry per CDR3 protein, called by TCRdb with MiXCR from the multiplex PCR reads. Altogether roughly 300,000 distinct CDR3 sequences are present, around a sixth being singletons, with the ten largest covering about 49%.

The V call is TRBV6-4, the J call TRBJ2-1, with 9 bases identical to TRBD2. Sequencing was carried out using blood. The receptor comes from a woman aged 45 to 65 with Graves' hyperthyroidism. The CDR3 DNA follows: TGTGCCAGCAGTGACCGGCCTAGCGGGATAGACAATGAGCAGTTCTTC. This codes for CASSDRPSGIDNEQFF.